This TCR beta chain comes out of a study of PD-L1 blockade in urothelial cancer. The wider study: Most patients, about 85% of the 29, were males with bladder-origin cancer. In terms of prior chemotherapy, patients had received 0 to 3 regimens. Blood yielded a median of about 150,000 T cells per sample.

Time point in this sample: peripheral blood 6 weeks after treatment start. V lost 5 bases and J lost 0; bases outside the gene matches: 6. The CDR3 contains 18 residues. The germline V gene has CDR1 SGHNT and CDR2 YENEEA. Each PCR reaction had synthetic TCR analog templates spiked into it. TCRdb's table, derived via immunoSEQ multiplex PCR, lists solely in-frame clones and lacks some. The table records about 30,000 clones, around 80% of them present only once. The V call is TRBV11-3, the J call TRBJ2-6, with 11 bases aligning to TRBD1. Sequencing used PBMCs, obtained around atezolizumab (anti-PD-L1) treatment. The sequence was obtained from a man aged 65 to 85 with urothelial cancer. For the CDR3, the DNA is TGTGCCAGCAGCCCAGGACAGGGGGCTAGCTCTGGGGCCAACGTCCTGACTTTC. This translates into CASSPGQGASSGANVLTF.